This T cell receptor beta chain was captured by sequencing in a study of T cells after yellow fever vaccination. This clonotype was seen more than once but under ten times. Looked up from germline, CDR1 is MNHEY and CDR2 is SMNVEV (reference sequence). V was pared by 2 bases and J by 6 bases, with 14 bases between. The CDR3 is 14 residues long. MiXCR was run by TCRdb on the 5' RACE reads, yielding one entry per CDR3 protein. The sample carries approximately 600,000 distinct CDR3 sequences, 9% to 15% recorded once. The rearrangement uses TRBV27 and TRBJ2-7; the D gene is possibly TRBD2 (7 bases). The TCR comes from a young man who received the YFV17D yellow fever vaccine. Sequencing was performed on PBMCs, taken on the day of the yellow fever booster vaccination. The CDR3 loop reads CASSLGGAGSEQYF. In DNA form, the CDR3 reads TGTGCCAGCAGTTTAGGGGGGGCGGGGAGCGAGCAGTACTTC.